The present T cell receptor beta chain was sequenced within a study of T-cell reconstitution after alpha-beta-depleted transplantation in children. Regarding the study as a whole: Counts and diversity of T cells one year after transplant came mostly from newly produced T cells. The study reportedly traced alpha-beta T cells about two months after transplant to several hundred expanded graft clones. After transplant, high TCRbeta diversity at day 60 in some patients arose from surviving recipient T cells and thymic progenitors.

This clonotype was observed once. The target antigen is unknown. Researchers prepared the TCRbeta library using unique molecular identifiers, the study reports. TCRdb reprocessed the PCR reads with MiXCR, giving one entry per CDR3 protein. The sample shows 250,000 to 400,000 distinct CDR3 sequences, around 25% of them seen only once. Per the germline V gene, CDR1 is LNHDA and CDR2 is SQIVND (reference sequence). The CDR3 sequence is 16 residues long. Trimming took 3 bases from V and 0 from J; bases not matched to a gene: 7. V gene TRBV19 combines with J gene TRBJ1-1; TRBD1 matches at 7 bases. This receptor was obtained from a male patient under 18 who had a stem cell transplant for acute lymphoblastic leukemia, so the T cells may come from the graft donor. Sequenced material: PBMCs, mostly from graft donor cells, taken 180 days after TCRalphabeta/CD19-depleted stem cell transplant. The CDR3 DNA reads TGTGCCAGTAGTATTCCGACAGGGAAAGTGAACACTGAAGCTTTCTTT. Translation: CASSIPTGKVNTEAFF.